This is a list of T cell receptor beta chains from one sample in a study of cytomegalovirus exposure and HLA in healthy donors. The data were produced by immunoSEQ multiplex PCR, yet TCRdb's version contains in-frame clones alone and is incomplete. The sample shows roughly 50,000 clones, roughly 84% of them seen only once. Sequenced: PBMCs. The origin of the receptors is a woman younger than 35 in good health and CMV-seronegative. Both conserved end residues are part of each CDR3. The D gene is left open where the match is weak. Only part of the rows carry a size: once, few, many, or a class if the clone is expanded.

J	D	V	size	DNA	CDR3
TRBJ1-4	NA	TRBV6-1	NA	TGTGCCACCGCGAGCCTTAATGAAAAACTGTTTTTT	CATASLNEKLFF
TRBJ1-5	NA	TRBV19	once	TGTGCCAGTAGTATTGGAGATCAGCCCCAGCATTTT	CASSIGDQPQHF
TRBJ2-1	NA	TRBV5-1	NA	TGCGCCAGCAGCTCCACAGGCGATGAGCAGTTCTTC	CASSSTGDEQFF
TRBJ2-1	TRBD2	TRBV29-1	NA	TGCAGCGTTGAGCCTAGCGGGAGCAATGAGCAGTTCTTC	CSVEPSGSNEQFF
TRBJ1-5	TRBD1	TRBV7-2	few	TGTGCCAGCAGCTCGCGACAGGGATCGGTTCAGCCCCAGCATTTT	CASSSRQGSVQPQHF
TRBJ1-6	NA	TRBV27	NA	TGTGCCAGCAGTTTACGCACACCAGGCGGGGGTCGGCGTGATATTACTCCCTTT	CASSLRTPGGGRRDITPF
TRBJ1-5	NA	TRBV5-1	NA	TGCGCCAGCAGCTTTACGGGCACCACCCCGGGAATCAATCAGCCCCAGCATTTT	CASSFTGTTPGINQPQHF
TRBJ2-2	TRBD2	TRBV27	NA	TGTGCCAGCAGTTCAGGGACTAGCCCGAACACCGGGGAGCTGTTTTTT	CASSSGTSPNTGELFF
TRBJ2-1	TRBD2	TRBV6-1	NA	TGTGCCAGCAGTGCCAGCGGGAGTTGGGGTGAGCAGTTCTTC	CASSASGSWGEQFF
TRBJ1-6	TRBD1	TRBV6-1	once	TGTGCCAGCAGTGAGTCACAGGGGAATAATTCACCCCTCCACTTT	CASSESQGNNSPLHF
TRBJ1-5	TRBD1	TRBV7-9	NA	TGTGCCAGCAGCTTCGGGTGGGACAGGGTGATTGATCAGCCCCAGCATTTT	CASSFGWDRVIDQPQHF
TRBJ2-4	NA	TRBV29-1	NA	TGCAGCGTTGCCATCGAAAACAGTCAGTACTTC	CSVAIENSQYF
TRBJ1-1	NA	TRBV7-2	NA	TGTGCCAGCAGCTTAGTATGGGGGCCTGAAGCTTTCTTT	CASSLVWGPEAFF
TRBJ2-1	NA	TRBV10-3	NA	TGTGCCATCAGTGCTGGGGACTTAAGCTCCTACAATGAGCAGTTCTTC	CAISAGDLSSYNEQFF
TRBJ1-6	NA	TRBV28	once	TGTGCCAGCAGTTTGGAGGGGAATAATTCACCCCTCCACTTT	CASSLEGNNSPLHF
TRBJ2-1	NA	TRBV7-3	NA	TGTGCCAGCAGCCCGGGTGGTCTCACCTACAATGAGCAGTTCTTC	CASSPGGLTYNEQFF